This T cell receptor (beta chain) came from a study of blood T cell repertoires in COVID-19. For the study at large: Material from acute and convalescent COVID-19 was sourced from the United States, Italy and Spain. Sources were T cells, B-cell-depleted T cells, or PBMCs; the material itself was cDNA or gDNA.

How the authors handled the data: It was from reference gene primer amplification that nucleated cell counts were estimated. The repertoire was sequenced with immunoSEQ multiplex PCR; TCRdb's copy has only in-frame clones and lacks some. The DNA gave D and trimming, while V, J and clone size come from that table. This table has about 25,000 clones, 65% to 85% appearing once. V shed 0 bases, J shed 7 bases, and the junction held 3 bases outside the gene matches. The germline CDR1 and CDR2 sequences are SGDLS and YYNGEE. The CDR3 is 14 residues long. The sequence came from a man aged 45-65 years with active or convalescent COVID-19. This chain connects TRBV9 to TRBJ2-1; 8 bases map to TRBD2. Sequencing input: peripheral blood. The CDR3 DNA reads as TGTGCCAGCAGCGTAGCTACGGGAGGGAATGAGCAGTTCTTC. As protein: CASSVATGGNEQFF.